This T cell receptor (beta chain) was sequenced in a study of T cell repertoires in cytomegalovirus infection. Study summary: It was recently identified HLA-C-restricted and well-studied HLA-B-restricted CMV epitopes that the study used. Study outcomes and limitations: HLA-C-restricted CMV-specific TCR beta clonotypes were dominant in the ex vivo response.

The CDR3 runs 15 residues. Germline-derived CDR1 and CDR2 are MGHRA and YSYEKL. With 3 bases removed from V and 7 bases from J, the gap between germline ends came to 18 bases. TCRdb independently ran MiXCR on the reads; one entry per CDR3 protein. The sample carries approximately 1,000,000 distinct CDR3 sequences, around 30% recorded once. This clonotype was seen many times. Its specificity is not known. This clonotype was obtained from a human donor in good health (CMV status not recorded). Some clones in this sample may be carry-over from other donors' samples. Material: cultured CD8+ T cells from PBMCs, obtained from culture after CMV antigen stimulation. The chain carries TRBV4-1 and TRBJ1-1; the D gene is possibly TRBD1 (6 bases). This CDR3 is CASSHKNYRVGEAFF. CDR3 DNA sequence: TGCGCCAGCAGCCACAAGAACTACAGGGTGGGTGAAGCTTTCTTT.